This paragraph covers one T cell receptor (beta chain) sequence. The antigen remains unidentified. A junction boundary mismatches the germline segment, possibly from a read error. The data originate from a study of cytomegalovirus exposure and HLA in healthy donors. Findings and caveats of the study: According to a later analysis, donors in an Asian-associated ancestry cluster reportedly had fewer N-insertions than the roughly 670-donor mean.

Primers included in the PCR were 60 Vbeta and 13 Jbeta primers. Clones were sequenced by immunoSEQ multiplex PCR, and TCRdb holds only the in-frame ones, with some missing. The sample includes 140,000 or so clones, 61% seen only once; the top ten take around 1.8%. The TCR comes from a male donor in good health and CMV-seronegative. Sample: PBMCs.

In DNA form, the CDR3 reads TGTTCCAGCAGCTTACCCAGCGGGGAGCTGTTTTTT. Residues: CSSSLPSGELFF. The rearrangement joins TRBV7-9 to TRBJ2-2; unclear D gene. CDR1 and CDR2 from the germline V gene are SEHNR and FQNEAQ (reference sequence). The CDR3 covers 12 residues.